This T cell receptor (beta chain) was sequenced during a study of T cells after yellow fever vaccination. Broader study findings: Among primary-vaccination clones, most reappeared after the booster, at 95% to 96% for CD4 and more than 85% for CD8. Repertoires sorted by FACS could include abundant clonotypes that are contaminants from the bulk population. Researchers report a weaker secondary response that nonetheless peaked faster, day 5 versus 15.

Only a few counts were recorded for this clonotype. Antigen unknown. From germline, CDR1 is SEHNR and CDR2 FQNEAQ (reference sequence). This CDR3 has 14 amino acids. The ends were cut back, 5 bases at V and 4 bases at J, with 13 bases in the middle. 5'RACE template switching produced TCR cDNA carrying a universal primer site and UMIs. TCRdb analysed the 5' RACE reads with MiXCR anew, one entry per CDR3 protein. The sample has 300,000 to 400,000 distinct CDR3 sequences, roughly 10% seen once. The rearrangement uses TRBV7-9 and TRBJ2-3; D call uncertain. The source was CD4+ T cells sorted from PBMCs, collected 45 days after the yellow fever booster vaccination. This receptor was obtained from a man aged 18 to 35 who received the YFV17D yellow fever vaccine. CDR3 sequence reads: CASSPIGPADTQYF. As DNA, the CDR3 is TGTGCCAGCAGCCCTATAGGGCCTGCAGATACGCAGTATTTT.